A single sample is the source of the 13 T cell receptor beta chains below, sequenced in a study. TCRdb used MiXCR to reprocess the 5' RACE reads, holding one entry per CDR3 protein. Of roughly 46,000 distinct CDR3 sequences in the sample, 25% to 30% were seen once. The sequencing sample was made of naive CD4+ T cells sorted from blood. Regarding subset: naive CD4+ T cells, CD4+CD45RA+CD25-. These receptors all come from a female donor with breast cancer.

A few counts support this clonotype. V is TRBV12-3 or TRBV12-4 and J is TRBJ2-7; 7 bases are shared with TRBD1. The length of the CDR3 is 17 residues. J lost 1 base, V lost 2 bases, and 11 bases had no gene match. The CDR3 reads CASSLRISRDRSYEQYF. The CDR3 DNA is TGTGCCAGCAGTTTACGGATTAGCCGGGACAGATCCTACGAGCAGTACTTC.

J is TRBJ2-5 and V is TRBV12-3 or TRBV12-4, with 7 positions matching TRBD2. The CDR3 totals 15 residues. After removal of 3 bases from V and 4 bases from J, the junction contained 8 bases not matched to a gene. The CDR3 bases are TGTGCCAGCAGTTTGCAGTCGGGGGGTGGAGAGACCCAGTACTTC. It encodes CASSLQSGGGETQYF.

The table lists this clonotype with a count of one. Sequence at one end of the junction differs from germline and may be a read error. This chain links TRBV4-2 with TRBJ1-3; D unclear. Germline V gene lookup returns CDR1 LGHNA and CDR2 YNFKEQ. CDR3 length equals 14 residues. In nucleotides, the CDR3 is TGCACTAGCAGCCCATGGACTTCTGGAAACACCATATATTTT. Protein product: CTSSPWTSGNTIYF.

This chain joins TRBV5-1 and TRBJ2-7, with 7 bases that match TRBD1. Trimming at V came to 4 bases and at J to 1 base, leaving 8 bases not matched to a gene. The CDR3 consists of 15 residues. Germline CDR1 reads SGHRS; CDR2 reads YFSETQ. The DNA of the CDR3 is TGCGCCAGCAGCGAGACAGGGTTAAGATCCTACGAGCAGTACTTC. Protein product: CASSETGLRSYEQYF.

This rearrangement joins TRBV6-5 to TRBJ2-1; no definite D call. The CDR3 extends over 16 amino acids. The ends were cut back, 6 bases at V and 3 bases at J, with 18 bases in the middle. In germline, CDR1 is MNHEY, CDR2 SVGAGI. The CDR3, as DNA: TGTGCCAGCAGCGTAAGGTTATCAGGTGGCTACAATGAGCAGTTCTTC. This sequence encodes CASSVRLSGGYNEQFF.

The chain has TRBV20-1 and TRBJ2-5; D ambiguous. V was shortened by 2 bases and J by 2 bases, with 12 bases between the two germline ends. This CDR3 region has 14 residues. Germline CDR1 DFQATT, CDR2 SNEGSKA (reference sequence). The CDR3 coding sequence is TGCAGTGCTAGAAACCCCCTCGGTCAAGAGACCCAGTACTTC. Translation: CSARNPLGQETQYF.

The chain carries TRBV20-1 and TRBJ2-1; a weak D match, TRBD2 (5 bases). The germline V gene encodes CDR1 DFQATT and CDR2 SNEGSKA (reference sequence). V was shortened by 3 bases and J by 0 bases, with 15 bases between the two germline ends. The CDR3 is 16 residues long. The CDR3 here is CSASSFGGSSYNEQFF. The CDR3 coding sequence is TGCAGTGCTAGTAGTTTCGGTGGGAGCTCCTACAATGAGCAGTTCTTC.

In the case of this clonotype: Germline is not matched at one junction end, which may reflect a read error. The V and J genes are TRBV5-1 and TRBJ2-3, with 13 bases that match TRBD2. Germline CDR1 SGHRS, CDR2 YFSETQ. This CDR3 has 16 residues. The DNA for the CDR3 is TGCGCCAGCAGCCCGTGGACTAGCGGGAGCCGGGATACGCAGTGTTTT. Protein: CASSPWTSGSRDTQCF.

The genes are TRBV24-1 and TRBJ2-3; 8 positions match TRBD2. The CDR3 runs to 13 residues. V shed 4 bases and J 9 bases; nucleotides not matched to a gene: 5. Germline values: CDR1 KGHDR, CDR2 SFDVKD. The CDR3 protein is CATSEPGLGTQYF. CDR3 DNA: TGTGCCACCAGTGAACCGGGACTAGGAACGCAGTATTTT.

The CDR3 loop reads CASSRRTGYQETQYF. The CDR3 DNA reads as TGTGCCAGCAGCCGACGTACGGGTTACCAAGAGACCCAGTACTTC. This chain uses TRBV7-9 with TRBJ2-5, with D unclear. CDR1 and CDR2 from the germline V gene are SEHNR and FQNEAQ (reference sequence). With 5 bases removed from V and 0 bases from J, the gap between germline ends came to 13 bases. This CDR3 region has 15 residues.

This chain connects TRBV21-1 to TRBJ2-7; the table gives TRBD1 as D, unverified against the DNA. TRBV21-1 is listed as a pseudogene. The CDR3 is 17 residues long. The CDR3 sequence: CASSKVRDRCRNGEQYF. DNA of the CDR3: TGTGCCAGCAGCAAAGTGAGGGACAGGTGTCGGAACGGGGAGCAGTACTTC.

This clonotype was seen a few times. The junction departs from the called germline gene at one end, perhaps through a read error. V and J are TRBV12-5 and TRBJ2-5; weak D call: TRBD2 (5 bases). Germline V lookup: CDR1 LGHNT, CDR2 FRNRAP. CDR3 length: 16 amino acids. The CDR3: CASSLLLGPGQETQYF. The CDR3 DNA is TGTGCTAGTAGTTTGCTACTAGGCCCGGGACAAGAGACCCAGTACTTC.

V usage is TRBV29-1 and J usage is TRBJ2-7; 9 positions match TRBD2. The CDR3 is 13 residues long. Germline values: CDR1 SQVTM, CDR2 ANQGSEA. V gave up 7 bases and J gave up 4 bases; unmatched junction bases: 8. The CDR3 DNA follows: TGCAGCGCCCTAGCGGGATCAATTTACGAGCAGTACTTC. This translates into CSALAGSIYEQYF.